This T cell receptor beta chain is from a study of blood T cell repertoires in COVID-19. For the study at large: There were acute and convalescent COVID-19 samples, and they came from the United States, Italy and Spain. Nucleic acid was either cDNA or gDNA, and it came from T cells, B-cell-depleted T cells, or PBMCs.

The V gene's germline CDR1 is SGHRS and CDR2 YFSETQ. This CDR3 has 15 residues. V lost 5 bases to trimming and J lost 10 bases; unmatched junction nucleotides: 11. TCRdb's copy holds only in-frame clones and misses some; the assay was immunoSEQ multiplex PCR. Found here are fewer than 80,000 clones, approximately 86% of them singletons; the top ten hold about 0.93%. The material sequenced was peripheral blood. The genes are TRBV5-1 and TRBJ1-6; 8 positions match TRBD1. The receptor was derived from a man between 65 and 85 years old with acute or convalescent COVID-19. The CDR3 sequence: CASSQGAGGGSPLHF. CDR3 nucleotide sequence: TGCGCCAGCAGTCAGGGGGCCGGGGGCGGGTCACCCCTCCACTTT.